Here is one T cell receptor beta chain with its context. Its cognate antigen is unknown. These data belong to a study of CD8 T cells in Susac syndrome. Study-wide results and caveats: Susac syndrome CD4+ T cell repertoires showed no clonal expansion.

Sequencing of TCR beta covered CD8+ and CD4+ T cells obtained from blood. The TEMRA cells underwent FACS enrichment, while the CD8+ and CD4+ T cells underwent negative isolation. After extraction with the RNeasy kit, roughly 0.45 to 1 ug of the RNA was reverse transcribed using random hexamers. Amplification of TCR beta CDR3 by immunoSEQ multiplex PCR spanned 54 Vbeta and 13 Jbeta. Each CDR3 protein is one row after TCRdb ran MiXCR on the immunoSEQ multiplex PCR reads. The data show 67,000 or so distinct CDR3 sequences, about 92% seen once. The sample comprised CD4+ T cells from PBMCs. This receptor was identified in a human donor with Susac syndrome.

The CDR3 nucleotides are TGTGCCAGCAGTCACCCAGGGGTCCCAGCCCAGCATTTT. Amino acid sequence: CASSHPGVPAQHF. The genes are TRBV6-5 and TRBJ1-5; D possibly corresponds to TRBD1 (6 bases). CDR3 length: 13 residues. Per the germline V gene, CDR1 is MNHEY and CDR2 is SVGAGI. Trimming took off 5 bases at V and 11 bases at J, with 16 bases between the two ends.